This is a list of T cell receptor beta chains from one sample in a study of OX40 agonist ivuxolimab in advanced cancers. Clones were sequenced by immunoSEQ multiplex PCR, and TCRdb holds only the in-frame ones, with some missing. The table records about 64,000 clones, roughly four fifths of them present only once. This specimen consisted of CD4+ or CD8+ T cells sorted from blood, obtained in a trial of the OX40 agonist ivuxolimab. These receptors were obtained from an adult with an advanced solid tumor such as melanoma, head and neck, liver or kidney cancer. CDR3s include the opening cysteine and the closing phenylalanine or tryptophan. The order of the fields is clone size, D gene, J gene, V gene, CDR3 protein, CDR3 DNA. The D gene is left open where the match is weak. Clone sizes are given selectively: once, few, many, or a class where the clone is expanded.

clone_size: .
d_call: .
j_call: TRBJ1-6
v_call: TRBV6-5
cdr3_aa: CASSYSGTANSPLHF
cdr3_nt: TGTGCCAGCAGTTACTCGGGAACAGCGAATTCACCCCTCCACTTT

clone_size: .
d_call: .
j_call: TRBJ1-4
v_call: TRBV2
cdr3_aa: CASAGARYEKLFF
cdr3_nt: TGTGCCAGCGCGGGAGCTAGATATGAAAAACTGTTTTTT

clone_size: .
d_call: .
j_call: TRBJ1-5
v_call: TRBV4-2
cdr3_aa: CASSQEVRGPQHF
cdr3_nt: TGTGCCAGCAGCCAAGAGGTCAGGGGGCCCCAGCATTTT

clone_size: once
d_call: TRBD2
j_call: TRBJ2-5
v_call: TRBV2
cdr3_aa: CASSEGLAETQYF
cdr3_nt: TGTGCCAGCAGTGAAGGACTAGCGGAGACCCAGTACTTC

clone_size: .
d_call: TRBD1
j_call: TRBJ2-7
v_call: TRBV18
cdr3_aa: CASSPTTGQGAYEQYF
cdr3_nt: TGTGCCAGCTCACCTACAACGGGACAGGGGGCTTACGAGCAGTACTTC

clone_size: .
d_call: .
j_call: TRBJ2-2
v_call: TRBV19
cdr3_aa: CASSIVGGTRVPTGELFF
cdr3_nt: TGTGCCAGTAGTATAGTAGGCGGGACCAGGGTCCCCACCGGGGAGCTGTTTTTT

clone_size: .
d_call: .
j_call: TRBJ2-2
v_call: TRBV28
cdr3_aa: CASSSGGGSGELFF
cdr3_nt: TGTGCCAGCAGTTCAGGGGGCGGGAGCGGGGAGCTGTTTTTT

clone_size: .
d_call: .
j_call: TRBJ2-2
v_call: TRBV4-2
cdr3_aa: CASSRSEGSTGELFF
cdr3_nt: TGTGCCAGCAGCCGGTCAGAGGGGTCCACCGGGGAGCTGTTTTTT

clone_size: .
d_call: .
j_call: TRBJ1-6
v_call: TRBV30
cdr3_aa: CAWSRPNSPLHF
cdr3_nt: TGTGCCTGGAGTCGGCCAAATTCACCCCTCCACTTT

clone_size: .
d_call: TRBD1
j_call: TRBJ2-7
v_call: TRBV6-5
cdr3_aa: CATTLDRVGEQYF
cdr3_nt: TGTGCCACCACCTTAGACAGGGTGGGCGAGCAGTACTTC

clone_size: .
d_call: .
j_call: TRBJ2-7
v_call: TRBV6-6
cdr3_aa: CASSDAAVDSYEQYF
cdr3_nt: TGTGCCAGCAGTGACGCGGCCGTTGACTCCTACGAGCAGTACTTC

clone_size: .
d_call: TRBD2
j_call: TRBJ2-5
v_call: TRBV18
cdr3_aa: CASSPVTSVTETQYF
cdr3_nt: TGTGCCAGCTCACCAGTGACTAGCGTGACAGAGACCCAGTACTTC

clone_size: .
d_call: .
j_call: TRBJ2-5
v_call: TRBV30
cdr3_aa: CAWTGKETQYF
cdr3_nt: TGTGCCTGGACAGGGAAAGAGACCCAGTACTTC

clone_size: .
d_call: .
j_call: TRBJ2-7
v_call: TRBV2
cdr3_aa: CASSRVDEQYF
cdr3_nt: TGTGCCAGCAGTCGGGTCGACGAGCAGTACTTC

clone_size: .
d_call: TRBD1
j_call: TRBJ2-1
v_call: TRBV2
cdr3_aa: CASITQGYNEQFF
cdr3_nt: TGTGCCAGCATTACACAGGGGTACAATGAGCAGTTCTTC

clone_size: .
d_call: .
j_call: TRBJ2-5
v_call: TRBV18
cdr3_aa: CASSPPGEETQYF
cdr3_nt: TGTGCCAGCTCACCACCAGGGGAAGAGACCCAGTACTTC

clone_size: few
d_call: .
j_call: TRBJ2-3
v_call: TRBV27
cdr3_aa: CASSHGQTDTQYF
cdr3_nt: TGTGCCAGCAGTCACGGACAGACAGATACGCAGTATTTT

clone_size: .
d_call: TRBD1
j_call: TRBJ2-7
v_call: TRBV11-2
cdr3_aa: CASSLERTGFYEQYF
cdr3_nt: TGTGCCAGCAGCTTAGAAAGGACAGGGTTTTACGAGCAGTACTTC

clone_size: .
d_call: TRBD2
j_call: TRBJ2-2
v_call: TRBV4-1
cdr3_aa: CASRHGLAGGTGELFF
cdr3_nt: TGCGCCAGCAGACATGGACTAGCGGGGGGCACCGGGGAGCTGTTTTTT

clone_size: .
d_call: .
j_call: TRBJ1-1
v_call: TRBV11-3
cdr3_aa: CASSSSLNTEAFF
cdr3_nt: TGTGCCAGCAGCTCCAGCTTAAACACTGAAGCTTTCTTT

clone_size: .
d_call: .
j_call: TRBJ2-3
v_call: TRBV6-1
cdr3_aa: CASSDLRDYTDTQYF
cdr3_nt: TGTGCCAGCAGTGATTTGCGGGATTATACAGATACGCAGTATTTT

clone_size: .
d_call: .
j_call: TRBJ2-1
v_call: TRBV15
cdr3_aa: CATSRGYNEQFF
cdr3_nt: TGTGCCACCAGCAGAGGGTACAATGAGCAGTTCTTC

clone_size: .
d_call: .
j_call: TRBJ1-2
v_call: TRBV29-1
cdr3_aa: CSVEDRQALFYGYTF
cdr3_nt: TGCAGCGTTGAGGATCGGCAGGCCCTCTTCTATGGCTACACCTTC

clone_size: .
d_call: .
j_call: TRBJ1-1
v_call: TRBV10-3
cdr3_aa: CAISAPEVALTEAFF
cdr3_nt: TGTGCCATCAGTGCCCCTGAGGTGGCCCTCACTGAAGCTTTCTTT

clone_size: .
d_call: .
j_call: TRBJ2-5
v_call: TRBV13
cdr3_aa: CASSFSSTYQETQYF
cdr3_nt: TGTGCCAGCAGCTTCAGCTCAACGTACCAAGAGACCCAGTACTTC

clone_size: .
d_call: .
j_call: TRBJ2-7
v_call: TRBV6-1
cdr3_aa: CASSETGVYEQYF
cdr3_nt: TGTGCCAGCAGTGAAACGGGGGTCTACGAGCAGTACTTC

clone_size: .
d_call: TRBD1
j_call: TRBJ2-7
v_call: TRBV10-3
cdr3_aa: CAIRDDRGVYEQYF
cdr3_nt: TGTGCCATCAGAGACGACAGGGGGGTCTACGAGCAGTACTTC

clone_size: .
d_call: TRBD2
j_call: TRBJ2-7
v_call: TRBV7-3
cdr3_aa: CASSSLAGGSYEQYF
cdr3_nt: TGTGCCAGCAGCTCCCTAGCGGGAGGGTCCTACGAGCAGTACTTC

clone_size: .
d_call: TRBD1
j_call: TRBJ1-5
v_call: TRBV19
cdr3_aa: CASSLTTGLNQPQHF
cdr3_nt: TGTGCCAGTAGCCTTACGACAGGGCTCAATCAGCCCCAGCATTTT

clone_size: .
d_call: .
j_call: TRBJ2-5
v_call: TRBV28
cdr3_aa: CASSYGTVETQYF
cdr3_nt: TGTGCCAGCAGCTACGGGACCGTAGAGACCCAGTACTTC

clone_size: .
d_call: .
j_call: TRBJ1-5
v_call: TRBV5-8
cdr3_aa: CASSLSLNNQPQHF
cdr3_nt: TGTGCCAGCAGCTTGTCACTGAACAATCAGCCCCAGCATTTT

clone_size: .
d_call: TRBD1
j_call: TRBJ2-1
v_call: TRBV25-1
cdr3_aa: CASATGTGVHNEQFF
cdr3_nt: TGTGCCAGCGCAACCGGGACAGGGGTCCACAATGAGCAGTTCTTC

clone_size: .
d_call: .
j_call: TRBJ2-6
v_call: TRBV10-3
cdr3_aa: CAISPGGSGANVLTF
cdr3_nt: TGTGCCATCTCCCCCGGGGGCTCTGGGGCCAACGTCCTGACTTTC